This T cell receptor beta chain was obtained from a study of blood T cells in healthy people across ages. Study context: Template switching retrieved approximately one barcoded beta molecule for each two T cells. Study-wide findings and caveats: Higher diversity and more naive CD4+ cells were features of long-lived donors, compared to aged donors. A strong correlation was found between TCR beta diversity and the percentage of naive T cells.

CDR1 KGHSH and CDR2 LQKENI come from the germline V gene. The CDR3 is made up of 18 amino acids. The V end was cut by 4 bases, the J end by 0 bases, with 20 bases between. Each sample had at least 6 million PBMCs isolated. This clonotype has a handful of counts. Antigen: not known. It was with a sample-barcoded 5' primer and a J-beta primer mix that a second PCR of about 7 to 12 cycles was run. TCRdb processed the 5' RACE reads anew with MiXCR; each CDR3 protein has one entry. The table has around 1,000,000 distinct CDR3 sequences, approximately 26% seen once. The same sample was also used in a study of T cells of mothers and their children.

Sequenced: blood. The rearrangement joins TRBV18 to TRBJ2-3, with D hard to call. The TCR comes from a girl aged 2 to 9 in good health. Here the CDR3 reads CASSHTTDLGISTDTQYF. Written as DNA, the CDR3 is TGTGCCAGCTCACACACAACGGACCTGGGCATTAGCACAGATACGCAGTATTTT.